The entry below gives a single T cell receptor (beta chain) sequence along with its context. The repertoire was sequenced with immunoSEQ multiplex PCR; TCRdb's copy has only in-frame clones and lacks some. The data contain around 56,000 clones, around 89% of them singletons. This record belongs to a study of T cell changes during pregnancy in multiple sclerosis. Germline V lookup: CDR1 SGDLS, CDR2 YYNGEE. CDR3 size: 15 residues. Trimming pared 4 bases from V and 4 bases from J, leaving 17 bases between. This receptor was identified in a female donor with multiple sclerosis, enrolled in a pregnancy study. This chain links TRBV9 with TRBJ2-5; tentative D call: TRBD2 (6 bases). The sequences come from peripheral blood, collected after pregnancy. CDR3 bases: TGTGCCAGCAGCACCGGGACCGCCGGGGGAGAGACCCAGTACTTC. Protein sequence: CASSTGTAGGETQYF.